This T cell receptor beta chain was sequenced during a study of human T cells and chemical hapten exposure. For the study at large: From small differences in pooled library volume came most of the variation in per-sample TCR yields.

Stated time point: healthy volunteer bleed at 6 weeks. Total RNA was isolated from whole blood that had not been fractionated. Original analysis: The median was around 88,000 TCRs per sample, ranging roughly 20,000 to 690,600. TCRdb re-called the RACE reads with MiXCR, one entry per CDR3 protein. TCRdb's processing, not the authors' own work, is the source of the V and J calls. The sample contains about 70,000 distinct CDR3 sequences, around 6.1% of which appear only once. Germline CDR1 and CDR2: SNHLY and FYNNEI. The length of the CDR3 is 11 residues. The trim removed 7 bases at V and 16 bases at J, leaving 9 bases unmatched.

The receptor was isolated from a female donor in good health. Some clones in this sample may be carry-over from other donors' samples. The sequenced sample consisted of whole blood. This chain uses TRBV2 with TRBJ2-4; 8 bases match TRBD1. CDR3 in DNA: TGTGCCAGCACCACCGGGACAGGTGGTTACTTC. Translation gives CASTTGTGGYF. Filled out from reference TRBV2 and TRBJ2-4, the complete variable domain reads EPEVTQTPSHQVTQMGQEVILRCVPISNHLYFYWYRQILGQKVEFLVSFYNNEISEKSEIFDDQFSVERPDGSNFTLKIRSTKLEDSAMYFCASTTGTGGYFGAGTRLSVL.